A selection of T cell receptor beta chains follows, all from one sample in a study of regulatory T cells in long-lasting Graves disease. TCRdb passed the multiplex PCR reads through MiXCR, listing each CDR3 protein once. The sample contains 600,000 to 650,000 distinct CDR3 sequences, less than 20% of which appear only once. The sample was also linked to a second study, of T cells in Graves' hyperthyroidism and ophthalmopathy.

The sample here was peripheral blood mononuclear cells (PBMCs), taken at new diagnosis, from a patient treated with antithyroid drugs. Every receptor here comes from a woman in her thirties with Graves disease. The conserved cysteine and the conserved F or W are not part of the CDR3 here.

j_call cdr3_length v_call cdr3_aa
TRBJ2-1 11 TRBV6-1 ASKGLAKDEQF
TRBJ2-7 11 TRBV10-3 AIKLAGSYEQY
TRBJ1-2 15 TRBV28 ASSSPGTGGAGYGYT
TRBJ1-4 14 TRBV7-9 ASSLALGQINEKLF
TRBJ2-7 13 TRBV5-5 ASRYRSSGTYEQY
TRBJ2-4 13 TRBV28 ASSSTGPAKNIQY
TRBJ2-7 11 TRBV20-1 SARGDREREQY
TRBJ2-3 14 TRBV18 ASTHSGPLSTDTQY
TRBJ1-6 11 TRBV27 ATSGGATSPLH
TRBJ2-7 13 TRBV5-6 ASSLWAVSSYEQY
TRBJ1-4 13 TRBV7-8 ASSSRVTTNEKLF
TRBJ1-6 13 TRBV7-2 ASSPREATSSPLH
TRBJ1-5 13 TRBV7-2 ASSSSGGTNQPQH
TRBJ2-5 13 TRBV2 ASTRAGGDLETQY
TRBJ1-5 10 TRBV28 ASSFGNQPQH
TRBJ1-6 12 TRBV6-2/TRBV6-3 ASSREQGGSPLH
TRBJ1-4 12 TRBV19 ASSPSWTNEKLF
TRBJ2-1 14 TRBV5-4 ASSVTGTSGRNEQF
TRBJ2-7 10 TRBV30 ACIRRGDEQY
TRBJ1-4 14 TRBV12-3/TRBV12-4 ASSLGLAGTNEKLF
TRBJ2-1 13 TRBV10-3 AISVGTGGYDEQF
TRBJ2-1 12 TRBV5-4 ASSLGGAPHEQF
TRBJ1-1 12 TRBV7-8 ASSFGDRRTEAF
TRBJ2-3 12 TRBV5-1 ASSLEATTDTQY
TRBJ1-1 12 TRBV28 ASSPLQTNTEAF
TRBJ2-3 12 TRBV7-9 ASSLESWADTQY
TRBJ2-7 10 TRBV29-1 SSGDTYYEQY
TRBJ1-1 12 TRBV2 ASSEQGVSTEAF
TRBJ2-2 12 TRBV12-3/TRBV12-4 ASRDHRGTGELF
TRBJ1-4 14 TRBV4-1 ASSQVLSSGAEKLF
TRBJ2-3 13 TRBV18 ASSEFSKSTDTQY
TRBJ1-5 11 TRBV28 ASREFVNQPQH
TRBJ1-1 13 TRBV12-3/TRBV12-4 ASSSHRVGFTEAF
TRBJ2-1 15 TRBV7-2 ASSLAVSGAVHNEQF
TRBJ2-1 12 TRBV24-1 AASDREDAYEQF
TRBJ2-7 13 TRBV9 ASSVGGTDHYEQY
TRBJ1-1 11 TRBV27 ASSAFPYAEAF
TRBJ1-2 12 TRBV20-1 SARDGGDNYGYT
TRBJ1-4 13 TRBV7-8 ASSSAGRPNEKLF
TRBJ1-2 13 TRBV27 ASSPTEGPFNGYT
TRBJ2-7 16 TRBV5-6 ASSFYRRPSGDAYEQY
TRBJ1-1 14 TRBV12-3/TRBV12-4 ASSSRGRGRDTEAF
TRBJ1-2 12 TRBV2 ASSDGPLGYGYT
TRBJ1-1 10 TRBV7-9 ASLAMSQEAF
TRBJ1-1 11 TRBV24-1 ATRDRMNTEAF
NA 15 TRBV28 ASSFPRRTGFNSPLH
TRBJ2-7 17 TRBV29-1 SVVGGPKPGLAGSYEQY
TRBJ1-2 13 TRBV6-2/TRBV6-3 ASSLGRLEFYGYT
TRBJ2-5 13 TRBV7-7 ASSLALRVGETQY
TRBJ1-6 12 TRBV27 ASSVGQGNSPLH
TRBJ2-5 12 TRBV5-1 ASSLGQSLETQY
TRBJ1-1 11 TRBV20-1 SARRQGDPEAF
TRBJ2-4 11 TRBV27 ASSLGRANIQY
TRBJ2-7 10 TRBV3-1 ASSQGRREQY
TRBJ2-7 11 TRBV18 ASSPFRAHEQY
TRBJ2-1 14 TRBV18 ASSRGPPGQISQQF
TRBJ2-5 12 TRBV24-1 ATSPASVQETQY
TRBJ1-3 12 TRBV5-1 ASSFGSEGNTIY
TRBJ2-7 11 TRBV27 ASSNSDRREQY
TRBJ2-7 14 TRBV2 ASAHLAGTPSYEQY